The rows below give T cell receptor beta chains drawn from one sample of a study of human T cells and chemical hapten exposure. Via MiXCR, TCRdb re-called the RACE reads, giving one row per CDR3 protein. The table has 85,000 to 90,000 distinct CDR3 sequences, around 9.6% seen once. Material: whole blood, obtained in connection with sensitization to the hapten diphenylcyclopropenone (DPC). These receptor sequences come from a woman in her thirties or forties with alopecia areata. Some clones in this sample may be carry-over from other donors' samples. Each CDR3 is given with its conserved first and last residue. Fields, in order: J gene, D gene, V gene, clone size, CDR3 DNA, CDR3 protein. D genes are given only for firm matches. The listing skips clone size in some rows; elsewhere it reads once, few, many or a size class.

TRBJ2-6 | - | TRBV7-8 | many | TGTGCCAGCAGCTTACCCAACTCTGGGGCCAACGTCCTGACTTTC | CASSLPNSGANVLTF
TRBJ2-3 | - | TRBV4-1 | many | TGCGCCAGCAGCCAAGAAGTACAGGGACCTAGGGCAGATACGCAGTATTTT | CASSQEVQGPRADTQYF
TRBJ1-1 | - | TRBV4-2 | - | TGTGCCAGCAGCCAAGATCCGGAGGGCTACACTGAAGCTTTCTTT | CASSQDPEGYTEAFF
TRBJ1-4 | - | TRBV10-3 | - | TGTGCCATCAGTGGTGGGGAAAAACTGTTTTTT | CAISGGEKLFF
TRBJ2-1 | TRBD1 | TRBV29-1 | - | TGCAGCGTAGTGACAGGGGGTAGGGCGTTCTTC | CSVVTGGRAFF
TRBJ2-1 | - | TRBV6-2/TRBV6-3 | many | TGTGCCAGCAGTTACGTGCGTGGTGAGCAGTTCTTC | CASSYVRGEQFF
TRBJ1-1 | - | TRBV11-2 | - | TGTGCCAGCAGCCGGATGTCACTCACTGAAGCTTTCTTT | CASSRMSLTEAFF
TRBJ2-7 | TRBD2 | TRBV5-1 | - | TGCGCCAGCAGCTTCGCGGGGGGAAACTACGAGCAGTACTTC | CASSFAGGNYEQYF
TRBJ2-3 | - | TRBV4-2 | many | TGTGCCAGCAGCGGGGGGGCCTGGACAGATACGCAGTATTTT | CASSGGAWTDTQYF
TRBJ1-2 | - | TRBV10-3 | - | TGTGCCATCAGTGAATGGGGAAACTATGGCTACACCTTC | CAISEWGNYGYTF
TRBJ1-1 | - | TRBV6-6 | few | TGTGCCAGCATGATGACAGGTGGTGTCGCTGAAGCTTTCTTT | CASMMTGGVAEAFF
TRBJ2-3 | - | TRBV12-3/TRBV12-4 | many | TGTGCCAGCAGTTTACGGAGCACAGATACGCAGTATTTT | CASSLRSTDTQYF
TRBJ2-7 | TRBD1 | TRBV5-6 | - | TGTGCCAGCAGCTTAACGGACAGGGGGGCCTACGAGCAGTACTTC | CASSLTDRGAYEQYF
TRBJ1-6 | - | TRBV5-1 | many | TGCGCCAGCAGCTCCGGAGACAGGTTCTATAATTCACCCCTCCACTTT | CASSSGDRFYNSPLHF
TRBJ1-1 | - | TRBV20-1 | many | TGCGCCTATAAACAGGGAACGCGGAGTGGCACTGAAGCTTTCTTT | CAYKQGTRSGTEAFF
TRBJ2-1 | - | TRBV11-2 | - | TGTGCCAGCACCTCGCTAGGTAATGAGCAGTTCTTC | CASTSLGNEQFF
TRBJ2-3 | - | TRBV5-1 | many | TGCGCCAGCAGCCGTGGGAGGGACAGAAACACAGATACGCAGTATTTT | CASSRGRDRNTDTQYF
TRBJ2-3 | - | TRBV29-1 | many | TGCAGCTTTCAGCGGCTAATTAGCACAGATACGCAGTATTTT | CSFQRLISTDTQYF
TRBJ2-7 | - | TRBV5-8 | - | TGTGCCAGCAGCTACCAGGGGGGCTCCTACGAGCAGTACTTC | CASSYQGGSYEQYF